This is a list of T cell receptor beta chains from one sample in a study of early T cells in non-severe SARS-CoV-2 infection. A single record per CDR3 protein comes from TCRdb applying MiXCR to the 5' RACE reads. Counted here are about 55,000 distinct CDR3 sequences, around 11% occurring once; the ten biggest clones make up around 3.8%. Source material: whole blood. The source of these receptors is an adult who was a healthcare worker with PCR-confirmed SARS-CoV-2 infection or an uninfected control (not recorded which). CDR3s include the opening cysteine and the closing phenylalanine or tryptophan. A D gene is named only where the DNA matches it firmly.

V,D,CDR3
TRBV28,-,CASSFAALPDPYEQYF
TRBV9,-,CASSVKNEQFF
TRBV11-2,TRBD2,CASSPGGGQETQYF
TRBV28,TRBD2,CASSPWTSGRTDTQYF
TRBV7-9,-,CASSLKGNIQYF
TRBV7-2,TRBD2,CASNRGLAGGRGELFF
TRBV28,-,CASSLRTYEQYF
TRBV27,-,CASSPQGWSYEQYF
TRBV28,-,CASRDPNSYEQYF
TRBV10-2,-,CASSESVQPQHF
TRBV10-2,-,CASSPRTGSEPQHF
TRBV9,TRBD1,CASSLRGRWNEKLFF
TRBV21-1,-,CASSKKTPGPPKETQYF
TRBV5-6,-,CASSLADAEQYF
TRBV6-6,TRBD1,CASSYYRGHTDTQYF
TRBV3-1,TRBD2,CASSQDVGLAGRPPYEQYF
TRBV30,TRBD2,CAFRKLAGKENEQFF
TRBV7-3,-,CASSLNLGGLMNEQFF
TRBV28,-,CASSFHSPNTGELFF
TRBV29-1,TRBD1,CSAPGTGDFGNTEAFF
TRBV5-1,TRBD2,CASSPTSAGANVLTF
TRBV7-9,-,CVISRDRPYNEQFF
TRBV28,-,CASRARGDRSYEQYF
TRBV5-6,-,CASSPGLVDTQYF
TRBV7-2,TRBD1,CASSIYMTGYTEAFF
TRBV7-8,-,CASSSYGASYNEQFF
TRBV28,-,CASKGAGVLLGTDTQYF
TRBV29-1,-,CSVEDTTGPLGAKNIQYF
TRBV15,-,CATSREKTDTQYF
TRBV20-1,TRBD1,CSARDGHRGLYGYTF
TRBV6-6,-,CASSFTALGDQPQHF
TRBV6-4,-,CASSDSTYNSPLHF
TRBV7-9,-,CASSLTISGNTIYF
TRBV18,-,CASSPAASTDTQYF
TRBV29-1,TRBD1,CSGDRGRINEQFF
TRBV7-3,-,CASSLSVSAELFF
TRBV10-2,TRBD2,CASRGTSNEQYF
TRBV29-1,-,CRTPRGNQPQHF
TRBV29-1,-,CSVDRHQNTEAFF
TRBV20-1,-,CSAKGLTYGYTF
TRBV9,TRBD1,CASSVTDRGRWNEQFF
TRBV28,-,CATLLTDTQYF
TRBV5-5,TRBD2,CASSWERGTDTQYF
TRBV7-9,-,CASSSVRGDGQYF
TRBV24-1,-,CATSEPGPEETDTQYF
TRBV2,-,CASDKSAAEQYF